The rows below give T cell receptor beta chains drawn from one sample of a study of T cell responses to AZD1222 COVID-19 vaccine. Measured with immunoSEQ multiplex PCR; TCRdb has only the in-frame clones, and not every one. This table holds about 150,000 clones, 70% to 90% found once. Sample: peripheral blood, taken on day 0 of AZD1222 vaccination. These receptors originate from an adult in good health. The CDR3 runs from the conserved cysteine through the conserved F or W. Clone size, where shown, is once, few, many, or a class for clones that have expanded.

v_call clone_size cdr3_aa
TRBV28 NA CASSLTGTGAFYLSGNTIYF
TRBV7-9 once CASSLEAGQGEKLFF
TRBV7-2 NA CASSPRTGGTDTQYF
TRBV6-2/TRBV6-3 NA CASSPGPSYGYTF
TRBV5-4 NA CASSLDGAGVYNEQFF
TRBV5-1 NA CASSGGTGGGYTF
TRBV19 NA CASSKGTDNQPQHF
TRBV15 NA CATSRDNGSPLHF
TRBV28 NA CASSLSVPEAFF
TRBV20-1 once CSASNNDRRVDTQYF
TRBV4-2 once CASSRYQSGRVPSTDTQYF
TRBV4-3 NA CASSQDLLTAGDTQYF
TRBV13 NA CASSLGGQTNQPQHF
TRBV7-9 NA CASNQLTDLKVGEQFF
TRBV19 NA CASRTGGYSYNEQFF
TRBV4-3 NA CASSQERERVDTQYF
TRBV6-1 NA CASSGTRGHTEAFF
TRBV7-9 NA CASSFLKTTTRLSTDTQYF
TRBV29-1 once CSVEVAGVAFF
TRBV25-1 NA CASTGANVLTF
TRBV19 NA CASRAGQGASYEQYF
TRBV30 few CAWSVGGGAGGNEQFF
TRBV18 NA CASSTKLAGPNTGELFF
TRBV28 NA CASSLEVAGQPQHF
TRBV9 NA CASSAGQGGTEAFF
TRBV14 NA CATKGQVGADTQYF
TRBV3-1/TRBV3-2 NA CASSQSGTGTGAFF
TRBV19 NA CASSIIPGAYEQYF
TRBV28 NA CASSLASGQGAPRQHF
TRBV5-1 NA CASSLGGWVQYF
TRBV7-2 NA CASSLSSVAGEQYF
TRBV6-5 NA CASSYWDRATNEKLFF